These 20 T cell receptor beta chains came from one sample sequenced in a study of CD8 T cells in Susac syndrome. Random hexamers primed reverse transcription of roughly 0.45 to 1 ug RNA. TCRdb re-called the immunoSEQ multiplex PCR reads with MiXCR, one entry per CDR3 protein. The sample shows tens of thousands of distinct CDR3 sequences, about 92% of them seen only once. Sequenced material: CD4+ T cells from PBMCs. The receptors were sampled from a human donor with Susac syndrome.

The rearrangement uses TRBV29-1 and TRBJ1-2; 7 bases are shared with TRBD1. The J segment lost 6 bases and the V segment lost 7 bases, leaving 5 bases of the junction unmatched. CDR3 length: 11 residues. CDR1 is SQVTM, CDR2 ANQGSEA, per germline. CDR3 region: CSGEGADGYTF. CDR3 in DNA: TGCAGCGGCGAGGGGGCGGATGGCTACACCTTC.

The V call is TRBV27, the J call TRBJ1-4; D is possibly TRBD1 (5 bases). Germline V lookup: CDR1 MNHEY, CDR2 SMNVEV (reference sequence). The CDR3 sequence is 14 residues long. Trimming pared 3 bases from V and 4 bases from J, leaving 9 bases between. CDR3 residues: CASSFDRFNEKLFF. The DNA of the CDR3 is TGTGCCAGCAGTTTTGACAGATTTAATGAAAAACTGTTTTTT.

This clonotype was detected only once. The chain has TRBV6-6 and TRBJ1-2; D is unresolved. Trimming took off 0 bases at V and 0 bases at J, with 8 bases between the two ends. The CDR3 spans 15 residues. Germline loops: CDR1 MNHNY, CDR2 SVGAGI (reference sequence). CDR3 sequence: CASSYSAGANYGYTF. The CDR3 DNA reads as TGTGCCAGCAGTTACTCGGCGGGAGCTAACTATGGCTACACCTTC.

The chain recombines TRBV5-1 with TRBJ2-7; D is ambiguous. The CDR3 length is 17 residues. V was clipped by 0 bases and J by 1 base, with 17 bases between them. The V gene's germline CDR1 is SGHRS and CDR2 YFSETQ. CDR3 DNA sequence: TGCGCCAGCAGCTTGGACGCCATAGGACCGTCGTCCTACGAGCAGTACTTC. This sequence encodes CASSLDAIGPSSYEQYF.

The V and J genes are TRBV30 and TRBJ1-5; D is uncertain. V gave up 5 bases and J gave up 3 bases, with 11 bases separating them. Germline-derived CDR1 and CDR2 are GTSNPN and SVGIG (reference sequence). The CDR3 runs to 13 residues. CDR3 sequence: CAWGQDLNQPQHF. The CDR3 nucleotides read TGTGCCTGGGGCCAAGACCTCAATCAGCCCCAGCATTTT.

The chain links TRBV25-1 to TRBJ1-4; no reliable D call. The CDR3 runs to 13 residues. Germline CDR1 MGHDK, CDR2 SYGVNS. V shed 4 bases and J shed 4 bases, with 7 bases lying between them. The CDR3: CASSARFNEKLFF. DNA of the CDR3: TGTGCCAGCAGTGCCAGGTTTAATGAAAAACTGTTTTTT.

The DNA for the CDR3 is TGTGCCAGCAGTTATATGAGGGAACTATATAATTCACCCCTCCACTTT. Amino acids: CASSYMRELYNSPLHF. The chain uses TRBV6-5 and TRBJ1-6; D remains ambiguous. The CDR3 contains 16 residues. Looked up from germline, CDR1 is MNHEY and CDR2 is SVGAGI. The ends were cut back, 3 bases at V and 4 bases at J, with 13 bases in the middle.

The gene calls are TRBV12-3 or TRBV12-4 and TRBJ2-5; D ambiguous. Trimming pared 4 bases from V and 4 bases from J, leaving 4 bases between. This CDR3 is built from 11 residues. CDR3 residues: CASSYSETQYF. CDR3 sequence (DNA): TGTGCCAGCAGTTATTCAGAGACCCAGTACTTC.

The chain joins TRBV13 to TRBJ2-7; D is perhaps TRBD1 (5 bases). This CDR3 has 14 amino acids. CDR1 is PRHDT, CDR2 FYEKMQ, per germline (reference sequence). Trimming removed 0 bases from V and 3 bases from J, with 9 bases in between. CDR3 nucleotide sequence: TGTGCCAGCAGCTTAGGCGCAGGGCGCTACGAGCAGTACTTC. It encodes CASSLGAGRYEQYF.

The chain combines TRBV20-1 with TRBJ2-1; 7 bases are a match to TRBD2. The CDR3 has 15 residues. Germline CDR1 is DFQATT and CDR2 is SNEGSKA (reference sequence). Unmatched junction bases numbered 8, after V lost 6 bases and J lost 0 bases. The CDR3: CSAQPGGGSYNEQFF. In DNA, the CDR3 is TGCAGTGCCCAACCTGGGGGGGGCTCCTACAATGAGCAGTTCTTC.

The chain is built from TRBV7-8 and TRBJ1-3, with TRBD1 matching over 7 bases. The junction had 8 bases not matched to a gene; V was cut back by 6 bases and J by 0 bases. CDR1 SGHVS and CDR2 FQNEAQ come from the germline V gene. This CDR3 comprises 16 residues. The CDR3 here is CASRTGTAISGNTIYF. DNA for the CDR3: TGTGCCAGCAGGACGGGGACAGCCATCTCTGGAAACACCATATATTTT.

This chain connects TRBV5-1 to TRBJ2-2; 7 bases line up with TRBD2. This CDR3 comprises 16 residues. V was clipped by 4 bases and J by 4 bases; unmatched bases: 10. Looked up from germline, CDR1 is SGHRS and CDR2 is YFSETQ. In nucleotides, the CDR3 is TGCGCCAGCAGCCCACGGGGGGATAAGGGCACCGGGGAGCTGTTTTTT. This sequence encodes CASSPRGDKGTGELFF.

The chain links TRBV18 to TRBJ2-7; possibly TRBD2 for D (5 bases). The germline V and J ends were trimmed by 6 bases and 2 bases, with 14 bases remaining between them. The CDR3 runs 14 residues. CDR1 is KGHSH, CDR2 LQKENI, per germline. The CDR3 bases are TGTGCCAGCTCCTGGACCGAGAGGGCCTACGAGCAGTACTTC. Protein: CASSWTERAYEQYF.

The genes are TRBV2 and TRBJ2-7; D may correspond to TRBD1 or TRBD2 (6 bases each). Germline CDR1 SNHLY, CDR2 FYNNEI. This CDR3 comprises 14 residues. The V gene lost 1 base and the J gene lost 3 bases, with 10 bases spanning the gap. This CDR3 is CASSEEGGHYEQYF. The CDR3 DNA follows: TGTGCCAGCAGTGAAGAAGGGGGGCACTACGAGCAGTACTTC.

The chain joins TRBV28 to TRBJ2-7; 8 bases fit TRBD2. The CDR3 length is 13 residues. Germline CDR1 reads MDHEN; CDR2 reads SYDVKM. J gave up 2 bases and V 10 bases, and 7 bases lay outside the gene matches. This CDR3 reads CATLGRGAYEQYF. The DNA of the CDR3 is TGTGCCACCCTCGGGCGGGGGGCCTACGAGCAGTACTTC. The entire variable domain, with the rest obtained from reference TRBV28 and TRBJ2-7, is as follows: DVKVTQSSRYLVKRTGEKVFLECVQDMDHENMFWYRQDPGLGLRLIYFSYDVKMKEKGDIPEGYSVSREKKERFSLILESASTNQTSMYLCATLGRGAYEQYFGPGTRLTVT.

The table lists this clonotype with a count of one. The chain is built from TRBV7-9 and TRBJ2-2; 11 nucleotides align to TRBD1. J was trimmed by 1 base and V by 5 bases; bases with no gene match: 3. Germline loops: CDR1 SEHNR, CDR2 FQNEAQ (reference sequence). The CDR3 extends over 16 amino acids. CDR3 DNA: TGTGCCAGCAGCCCGGACAGGGGGCAGAACACCGGGGAGCTGTTTTTT. It translates to CASSPDRGQNTGELFF. Variable domain in full (rest from reference TRBV7-9 and TRBJ2-2): DTGVSQNPRHKITKRGQNVTFRCDPISEHNRLYWYRQTLGQGPEFLTYFQNEAQLEKSRLLSDRFSAERPKGSFSTLEIQRTEQGDSAMYLCASSPDRGQNTGELFFGEGSRLTVL.

This clonotype was detected once. The V gene is TRBV6-2 or TRBV6-3, the J gene TRBJ2-5; D uncertain. The V end lost 2 bases, the J end lost 1 base, and 5 bases lay between the germline ends. The CDR3 length is 13 residues. Germline CDR1 reads MNHEY; CDR2 reads SVGEGT. The CDR3 DNA is TGTGCCAGCAGTTACCGGCCCCAAGAGACCCAGTACTTC. It yields the protein CASSYRPQETQYF.

The chain recombines TRBV19 with TRBJ2-7, with 8 positions matching TRBD1. The CDR3 runs to 14 residues. V shed 5 bases, J shed 3 bases, and the junction held 6 bases outside the gene matches. Germline V gene lookup returns CDR1 LNHDA and CDR2 SQIVND (reference sequence). CDR3 amino acids: CASSLRTGHYEQYF. The CDR3 bases are TGTGCCAGTAGTCTCCGGACAGGGCACTACGAGCAGTACTTC.

This clonotype has just one count. CDR3 in amino acids: CASSVTWRRIRTF. The CDR3, as DNA: TGTGCCAGCAGCGTGACATGGCGTAGGATCCGAACCTTC. The chain employs TRBV7-9 and TRBJ1-2; no firm D call. Germline CDR1 is SEHNR and CDR2 is FQNEAQ (reference sequence). Trimming shortened V by 5 bases and J by 14 bases, and 21 bases separated the two germline ends. The CDR3 loop spans 13 amino acids.

The chain's CDR3 is CASSFRGVGATNEKLFF. CDR3 coding DNA: TGTGCCAGCAGCTTTCGCGGAGTAGGAGCAACTAATGAAAAACTGTTTTTT. V usage is TRBV7-9 and J usage is TRBJ1-4; no firm D call. CDR3 size: 17 residues. CDR1 SEHNR and CDR2 FQNEAQ come from the germline V gene (reference sequence). V lost 3 bases, J lost 0 bases, and 14 bases lay in between.